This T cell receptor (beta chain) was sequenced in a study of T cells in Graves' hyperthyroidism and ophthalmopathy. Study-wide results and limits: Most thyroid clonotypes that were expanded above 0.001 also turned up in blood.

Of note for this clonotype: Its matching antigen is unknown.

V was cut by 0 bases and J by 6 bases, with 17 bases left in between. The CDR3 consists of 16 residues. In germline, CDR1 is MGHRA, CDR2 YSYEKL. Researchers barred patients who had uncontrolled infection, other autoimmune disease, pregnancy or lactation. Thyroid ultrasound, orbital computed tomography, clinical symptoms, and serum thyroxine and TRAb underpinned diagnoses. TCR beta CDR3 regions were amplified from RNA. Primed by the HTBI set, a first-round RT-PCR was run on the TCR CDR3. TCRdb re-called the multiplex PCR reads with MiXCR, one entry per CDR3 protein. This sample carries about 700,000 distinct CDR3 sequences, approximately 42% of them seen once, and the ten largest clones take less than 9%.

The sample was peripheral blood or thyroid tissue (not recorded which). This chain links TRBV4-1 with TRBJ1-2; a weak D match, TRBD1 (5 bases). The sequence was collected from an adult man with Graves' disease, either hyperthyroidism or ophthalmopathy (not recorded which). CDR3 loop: CASSQDRGSQHNGYTF. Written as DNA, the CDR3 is TGCGCCAGCAGCCAAGATAGGGGCAGCCAGCATAATGGCTACACCTTC.